This entry concerns a single T cell receptor (beta chain). Germline V gives CDR1 MNHEY, CDR2 SVGAGI. Trimming cost V 6 bases and J 6 bases; bases outside gene matches: 8. The CDR3 covers 15 residues. Per the original methods: Amplifying reference gene primers gave estimates of nucleated cell counts. Data came from immunoSEQ multiplex PCR; TCRdb stores just in-frame clones and leaves some out. The DNA was the basis for D and trimming; V, J and clone size are from that table. The table lists about 65,000 clones, roughly 92% of them singletons. The data were obtained in a study of blood T cell repertoires in COVID-19. Across the whole study: Specimens from acute and convalescent COVID-19 originated in the United States, Italy and Spain.

Source material: peripheral blood. V gene TRBV6-5 combines with J gene TRBJ1-5, with 10 bases identical to TRBD1. The TCR sequence derives from a man in his sixties or seventies with active COVID-19. The CDR3, as DNA: TGTGCCAGCAGCAGGGACAGGGGCGGTTTTCAGCCCCAGCATTTT. Translating it yields CASSRDRGGFQPQHF.